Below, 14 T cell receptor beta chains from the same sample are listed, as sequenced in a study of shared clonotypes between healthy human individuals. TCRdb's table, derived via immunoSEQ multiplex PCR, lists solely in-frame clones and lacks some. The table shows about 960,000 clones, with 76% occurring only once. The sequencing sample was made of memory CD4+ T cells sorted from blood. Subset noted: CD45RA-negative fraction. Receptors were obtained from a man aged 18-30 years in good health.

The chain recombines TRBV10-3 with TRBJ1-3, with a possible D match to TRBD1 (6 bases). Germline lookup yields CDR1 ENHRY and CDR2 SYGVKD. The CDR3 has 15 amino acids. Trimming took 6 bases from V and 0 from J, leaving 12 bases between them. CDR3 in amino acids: CAIRRTATSGNTIYF. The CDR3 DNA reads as TGTGCCATCAGAAGGACAGCCACCTCTGGAAACACCATATATTTT.

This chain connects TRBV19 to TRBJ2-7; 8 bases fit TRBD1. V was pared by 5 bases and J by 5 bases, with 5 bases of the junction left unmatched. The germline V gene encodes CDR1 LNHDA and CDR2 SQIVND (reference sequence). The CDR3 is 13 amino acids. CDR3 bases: TGTGCCAGTAGTCGACAGGGGCTGGACGAGCAGTACTTC. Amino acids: CASSRQGLDEQYF.

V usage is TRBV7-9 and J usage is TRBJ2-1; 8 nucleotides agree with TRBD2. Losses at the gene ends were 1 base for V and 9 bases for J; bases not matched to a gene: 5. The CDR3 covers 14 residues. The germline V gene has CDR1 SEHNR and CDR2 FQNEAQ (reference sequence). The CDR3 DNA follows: TGTGCCAGCAGCTTAGTTGCAGGGACTAGTGAGCAGTTCTTC. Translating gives CASSLVAGTSEQFF.

CDR3 in DNA: TGTGCCTGGAGTCCACAGACAGTAACGAACACTGAAGCTTTCTTT. Its translation: CAWSPQTVTNTEAFF. The rearrangement joins TRBV30 to TRBJ1-1, with D tentatively TRBD1 (5 bases). V was cut by 2 bases and J by 1 base, with 14 bases left in between. The CDR3 runs 15 residues. Looked up from germline, CDR1 is GTSNPN and CDR2 is SVGIG (reference sequence). Full variable domain (missing parts from reference TRBV30 and TRBJ1-1): SQTIHQWPATLVQPVGSPLSLECTVEGTSNPNLYWYRQAAGRGLQLLFYSVGIGQISSEVPQNLSASRPQDRQFILSSKKLLLSDSGFYLCAWSPQTVTNTEAFFGQGTRLTVV.

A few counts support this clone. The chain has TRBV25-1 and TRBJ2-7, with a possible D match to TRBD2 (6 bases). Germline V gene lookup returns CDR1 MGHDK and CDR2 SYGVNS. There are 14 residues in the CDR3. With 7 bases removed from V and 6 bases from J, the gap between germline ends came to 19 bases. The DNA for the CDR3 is TGTGCCAGCACCCCGGACGGGGGTAGGATCGAGCAGTACTTC. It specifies CASTPDGGRIEQYF.

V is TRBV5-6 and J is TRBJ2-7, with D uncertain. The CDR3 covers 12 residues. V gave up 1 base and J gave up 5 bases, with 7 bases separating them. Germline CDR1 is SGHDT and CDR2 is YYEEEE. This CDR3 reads CASSLWGNEQYF. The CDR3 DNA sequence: TGTGCCAGCAGCTTGTGGGGTAACGAGCAGTACTTC.

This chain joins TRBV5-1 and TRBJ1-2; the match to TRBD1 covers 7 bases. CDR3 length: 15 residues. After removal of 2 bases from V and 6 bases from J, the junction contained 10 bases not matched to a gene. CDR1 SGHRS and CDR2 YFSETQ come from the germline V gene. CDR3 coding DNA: TGCGCCAGCAGCTTAACAATGACAGGGTCGGATGGCTACACCTTC. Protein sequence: CASSLTMTGSDGYTF.

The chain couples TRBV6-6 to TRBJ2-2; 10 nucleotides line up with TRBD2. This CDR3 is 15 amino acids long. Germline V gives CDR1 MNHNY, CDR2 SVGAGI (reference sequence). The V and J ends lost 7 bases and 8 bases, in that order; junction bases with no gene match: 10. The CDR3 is CASTGVAGGAGELFF. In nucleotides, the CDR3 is TGTGCCAGCACTGGGGTAGCGGGAGGTGCGGGGGAGCTGTTTTTT.

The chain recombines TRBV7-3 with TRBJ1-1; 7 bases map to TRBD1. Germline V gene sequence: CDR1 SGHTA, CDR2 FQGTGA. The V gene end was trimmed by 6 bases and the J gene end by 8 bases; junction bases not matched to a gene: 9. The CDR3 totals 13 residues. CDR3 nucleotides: TGTGCCAGCAGTACTATCCCGGGACAGGAAGCTTTCTTT. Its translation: CASSTIPGQEAFF.

The chain's CDR3 is CASSPRLGSYEQYF. The CDR3, as DNA: TGTGCCAGCAGCCCCAGGTTAGGGTCCTACGAGCAGTACTTC. V and J are TRBV6-5 and TRBJ2-7; D is unclear. CDR3 size: 14 residues. Looked up from germline, CDR1 is MNHEY and CDR2 is SVGAGI. Trimming removed 6 bases from V and 1 base from J, with 13 bases in between.

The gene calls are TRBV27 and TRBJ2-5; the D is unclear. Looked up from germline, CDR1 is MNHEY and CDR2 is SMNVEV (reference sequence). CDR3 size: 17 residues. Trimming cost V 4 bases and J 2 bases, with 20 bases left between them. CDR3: CASSYGLLRVIQETQYF. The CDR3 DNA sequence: TGTGCCAGCAGTTATGGGTTACTACGGGTTATACAAGAGACCCAGTACTTC.

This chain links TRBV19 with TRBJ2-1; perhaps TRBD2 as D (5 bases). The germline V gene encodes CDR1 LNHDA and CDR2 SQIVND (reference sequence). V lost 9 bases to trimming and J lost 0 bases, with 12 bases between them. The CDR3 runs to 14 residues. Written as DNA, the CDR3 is TGTGCCAGCCGGAGGATAGACTCCTACAATGAGCAGTTCTTC. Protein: CASRRIDSYNEQFF.

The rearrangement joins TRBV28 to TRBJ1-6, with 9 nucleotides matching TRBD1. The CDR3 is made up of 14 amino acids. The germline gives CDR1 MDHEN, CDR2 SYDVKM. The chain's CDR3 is CLTGGTKVNSPLHF. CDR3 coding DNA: TGTTTAACAGGGGGCACTAAGGTTAATTCACCCCTCCACTTT.

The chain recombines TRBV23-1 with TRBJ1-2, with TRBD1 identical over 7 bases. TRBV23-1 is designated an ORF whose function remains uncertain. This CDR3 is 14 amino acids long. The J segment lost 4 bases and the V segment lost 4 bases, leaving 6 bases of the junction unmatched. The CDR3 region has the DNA TGCGCCAGCAGTCCCGGACAGGCTCTCTATGGCTACACCTTC. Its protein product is CASSPGQALYGYTF.